The rows below give T cell receptor beta chains drawn from one sample of a study of shared clonotypes between healthy human individuals. The method was immunoSEQ multiplex PCR; TCRdb's version includes in-frame clones alone and lacks a portion of them. The data hold some 1.5 million clones, with 96% observed a single time. The sample comprised naive CD4+ T cells sorted from blood. These receptors were taken from a man aged 25 to 40 in good health. Both conserved end residues are part of each CDR3. D genes are given only for firm matches. Only part of the rows carry a size: once, few, many, or a class if the clone is expanded.

v_call	clone_size	j_call	d_call	cdr3_aa	cdr3_nt
TRBV11-3	-	TRBJ2-7	-	CASSPQSYEQYF	TGTGCCAGCAGCCCACAAAGTTACGAGCAGTACTTC
TRBV10-2	-	TRBJ2-2	TRBD2	CASSWSSGRVNTGELFF	TGCGCCAGCAGTTGGTCTAGCGGGAGGGTGAACACCGGGGAGCTGTTTTTT
TRBV18	-	TRBJ2-3	-	CASSPPGWFGDTDTQYF	TGTGCCAGCTCACCCCCGGGATGGTTCGGGGACACAGATACGCAGTATTTT
TRBV5-1	-	TRBJ2-1	TRBD2	CASSWGGDNEQFF	TGCGCCAGCAGCTGGGGGGGAGACAATGAGCAGTTCTTC
TRBV9	-	TRBJ2-7	TRBD2	CASSPTSQIYEQYF	TGTGCCAGCAGCCCGACTAGCCAGATCTACGAGCAGTACTTC
TRBV5-4	-	TRBJ2-7	-	CASSLGGDRGEQYF	TGTGCCAGCAGCCTTGGAGGGGACCGAGGCGAGCAGTACTTC
TRBV6-5	-	TRBJ2-7	TRBD2	CASSYLGTSGYEQYF	TGTGCCAGCAGTTACCTGGGGACTAGCGGCTACGAGCAGTACTTC
TRBV28	many	TRBJ2-7	-	CASTRAAEQYF	TGTGCCAGCACCCGTGCAGCCGAGCAGTACTTC
TRBV7-9	-	TRBJ2-7	-	CASSLNRDHYEQYF	TGTGCCAGCAGCTTAAACAGGGATCACTACGAGCAGTACTTC
TRBV2	-	TRBJ1-5	-	CATTLEVASNQPQHF	TGTGCCACCACCCTCGAGGTTGCGAGCAATCAGCCCCAGCATTTT
TRBV6-5	-	TRBJ1-5	-	CASSPRVGTNQPQHF	TGTGCCAGCAGCCCCCGTGTGGGCACGAATCAGCCCCAGCATTTT
TRBV7-2	-	TRBJ1-4	TRBD1	CASSLEPRGGEKLFF	TGTGCCAGCAGCTTAGAACCCAGGGGGGGTGAAAAACTGTTTTTT
TRBV12-5	-	TRBJ2-5	TRBD2	CASGQGTSGKETQYF	TGTGCTAGTGGCCAAGGGACTAGCGGGAAGGAGACCCAGTACTTC
TRBV7-8	-	TRBJ2-5	-	CASSLEWPYQETQYF	TGTGCCAGCAGCTTAGAATGGCCGTACCAAGAGACCCAGTACTTC
TRBV28	-	TRBJ1-5	-	CASSVTASNQPQHF	TGTGCCAGCAGTGTTACAGCTAGCAATCAGCCCCAGCATTTT
TRBV15	-	TRBJ2-1	-	CATSRPALGLSYNEQFF	TGTGCCACCAGCAGACCCGCATTGGGGCTATCGTACAATGAGCAGTTCTTC
TRBV10-1	-	TRBJ2-5	TRBD2	CANPPGTSGSGTQETQYF	TGCGCAAATCCCCCGGGGACTAGCGGGAGTGGGACACAAGAGACCCAGTACTTC
TRBV15	-	TRBJ2-5	TRBD2	CATSGGTSGRQETQYF	TGTGCCACCAGCGGTGGGACTAGCGGAAGACAAGAGACCCAGTACTTC
TRBV7-6	-	TRBJ2-7	-	CASSSNRGGLYEQYF	TGTGCCAGCAGCTCGAACAGGGGGGGACTCTACGAGCAGTACTTC
TRBV29-1	-	TRBJ1-1	-	CSVQGMNTEAFF	TGCAGCGTACAGGGTATGAACACTGAAGCTTTCTTT
TRBV5-1	-	TRBJ2-1	TRBD2	CASSRLAGSNNEQFF	TGCGCCAGCAGCCGACTAGCGGGATCTAACAATGAGCAGTTCTTC
TRBV29-1	-	TRBJ1-2	-	CSVDREGPVSGYTF	TGCAGCGTTGACCGCGAGGGACCCGTCAGTGGCTACACCTTC
TRBV5-5	-	TRBJ2-1	-	CASSIGPIYNEQFF	TGTGCCAGCAGCATCGGACCGATCTACAATGAGCAGTTCTTC
TRBV4-1	-	TRBJ2-5	-	CASSLSDFGLGETQYF	TGCGCCAGCAGCCTTTCGGATTTTGGCCTCGGGGAGACCCAGTACTTC
TRBV5-4	-	TRBJ2-2	-	CANRKNRDTGELFF	TGTGCCAACAGAAAGAACAGGGACACCGGGGAGCTGTTTTTT
TRBV10-2	-	TRBJ2-1	-	CASSDLDEQFF	TGCGCCAGCAGTGATCTGGATGAGCAGTTCTTC